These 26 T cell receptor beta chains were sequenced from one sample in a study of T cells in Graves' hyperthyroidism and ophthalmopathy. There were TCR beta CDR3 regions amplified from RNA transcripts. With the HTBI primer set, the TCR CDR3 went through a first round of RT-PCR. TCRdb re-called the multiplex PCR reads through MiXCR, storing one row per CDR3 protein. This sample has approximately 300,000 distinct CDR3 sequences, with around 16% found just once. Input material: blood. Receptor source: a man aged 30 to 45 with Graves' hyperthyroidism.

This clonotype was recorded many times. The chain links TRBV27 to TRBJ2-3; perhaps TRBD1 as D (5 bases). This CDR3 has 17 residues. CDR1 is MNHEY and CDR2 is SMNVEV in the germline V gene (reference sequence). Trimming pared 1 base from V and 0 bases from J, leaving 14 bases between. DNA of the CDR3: TGTGCCAGCAGTTTATTCCATGGCAGGGTGAGCACAGATACGCAGTATTTT. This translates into CASSLFHGRVSTDTQYF.

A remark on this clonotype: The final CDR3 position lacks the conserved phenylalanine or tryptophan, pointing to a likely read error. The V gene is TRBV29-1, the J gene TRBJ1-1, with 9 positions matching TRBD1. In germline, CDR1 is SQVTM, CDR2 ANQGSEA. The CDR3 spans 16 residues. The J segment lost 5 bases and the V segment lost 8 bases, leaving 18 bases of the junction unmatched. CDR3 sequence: CSPPRTGESRRTEAFL. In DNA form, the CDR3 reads TGCAGCCCCCCACGGACAGGGGAATCGAGGCGGACTGAAGCTTTCCTT.

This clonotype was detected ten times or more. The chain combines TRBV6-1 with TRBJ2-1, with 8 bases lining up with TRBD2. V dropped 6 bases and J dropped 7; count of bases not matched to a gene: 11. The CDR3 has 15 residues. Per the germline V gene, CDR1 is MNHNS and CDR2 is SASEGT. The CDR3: CASSGSGESRNEQFF. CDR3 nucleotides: TGTGCCAGCAGCGGTAGCGGGGAATCTCGGAATGAGCAGTTCTTC.

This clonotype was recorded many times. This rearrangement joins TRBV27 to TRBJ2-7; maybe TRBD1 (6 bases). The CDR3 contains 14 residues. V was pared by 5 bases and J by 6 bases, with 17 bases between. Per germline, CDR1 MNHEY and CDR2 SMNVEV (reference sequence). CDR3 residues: CASSVGITGSEQYF. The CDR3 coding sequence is TGTGCCAGCAGTGTAGGGATAACAGGGAGCGAGCAGTACTTC.

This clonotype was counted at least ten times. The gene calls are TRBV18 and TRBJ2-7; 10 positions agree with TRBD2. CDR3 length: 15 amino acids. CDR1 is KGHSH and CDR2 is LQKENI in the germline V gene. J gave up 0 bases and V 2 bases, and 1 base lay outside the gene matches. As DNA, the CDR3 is TGTGCCAGCTCACCAACTAGCGGGGCCTCCTACGAGCAGTACTTC. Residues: CASSPTSGASYEQYF. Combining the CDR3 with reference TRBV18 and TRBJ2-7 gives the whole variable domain NAGVMQNPRHLVRRRGQEARLRCSPMKGHSHVYWYRQLPEEGLKFMVYLQKENIIDESGMPKERFSAEFPKEGPSILRIQQVVRGDSAAYFCASSPTSGASYEQYFGPGTRLTVT.

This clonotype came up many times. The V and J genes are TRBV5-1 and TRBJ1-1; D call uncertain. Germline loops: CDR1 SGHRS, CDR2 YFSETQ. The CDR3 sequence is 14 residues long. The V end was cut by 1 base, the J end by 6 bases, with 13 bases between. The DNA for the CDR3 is TGCGCCAGCAGCTTGACGGGGTGGATTTCTGAAGCTTTCTTT. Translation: CASSLTGWISEAFF.

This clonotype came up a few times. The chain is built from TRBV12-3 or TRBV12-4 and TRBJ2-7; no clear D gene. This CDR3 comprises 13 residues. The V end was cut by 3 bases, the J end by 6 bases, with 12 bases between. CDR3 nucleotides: TGTGCCAGCAGTTTCGGGTGGACGAGCGAGCAGTACTTC. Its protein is CASSFGWTSEQYF.

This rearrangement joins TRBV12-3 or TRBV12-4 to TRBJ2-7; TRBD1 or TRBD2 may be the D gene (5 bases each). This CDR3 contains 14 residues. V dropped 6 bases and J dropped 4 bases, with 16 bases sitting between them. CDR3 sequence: CASSEGPDFYEQYF. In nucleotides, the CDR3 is TGTGCCAGCAGCGAGGGACCAGACTTTTACGAGCAGTACTTC.

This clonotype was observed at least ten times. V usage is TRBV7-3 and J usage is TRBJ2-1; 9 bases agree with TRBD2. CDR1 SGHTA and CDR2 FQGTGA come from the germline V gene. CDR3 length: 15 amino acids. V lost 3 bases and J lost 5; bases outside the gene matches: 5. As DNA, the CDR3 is TGTGCCAGCAGCTTCTTGGCGGGAGGGAACAATGAGCAGTTCTTC. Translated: CASSFLAGGNNEQFF.

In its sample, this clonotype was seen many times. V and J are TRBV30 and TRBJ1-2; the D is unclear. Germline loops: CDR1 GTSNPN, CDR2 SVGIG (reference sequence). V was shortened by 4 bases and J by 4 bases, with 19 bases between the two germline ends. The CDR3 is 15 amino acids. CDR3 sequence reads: CAWTKGREGFYGYTF. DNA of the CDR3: TGTGCCTGGACGAAGGGCCGAGAGGGTTTCTATGGCTACACCTTC.

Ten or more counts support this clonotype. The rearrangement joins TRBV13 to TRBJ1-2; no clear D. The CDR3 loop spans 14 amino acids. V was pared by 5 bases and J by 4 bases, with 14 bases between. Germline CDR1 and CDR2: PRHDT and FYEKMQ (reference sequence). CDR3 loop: CASSGPDGTYGYTF. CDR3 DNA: TGTGCCAGCAGCGGACCGGACGGTACCTATGGCTACACCTTC. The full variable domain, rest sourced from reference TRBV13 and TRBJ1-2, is AAGVIQSPRHLIKEKRETATLKCYPIPRHDTVYWYQQGPGQDPQFLISFYEKMQSDKGSIPDRFSAQQFSDYHSELNMSSLELGDSALYFCASSGPDGTYGYTFGSGTRLTVV.

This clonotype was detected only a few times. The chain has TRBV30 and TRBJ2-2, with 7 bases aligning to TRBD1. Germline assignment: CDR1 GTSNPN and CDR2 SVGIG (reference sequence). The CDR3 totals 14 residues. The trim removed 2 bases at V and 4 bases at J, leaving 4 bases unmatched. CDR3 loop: CAWSPGTATGELFF. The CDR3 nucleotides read TGTGCCTGGAGTCCCGGGACAGCCACCGGGGAGCTGTTTTTT.

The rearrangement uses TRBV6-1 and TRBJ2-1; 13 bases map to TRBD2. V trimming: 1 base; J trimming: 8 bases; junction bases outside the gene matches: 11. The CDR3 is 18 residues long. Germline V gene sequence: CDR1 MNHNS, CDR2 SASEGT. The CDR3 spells CASSEVGRTSGSRDEQFF. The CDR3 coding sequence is TGTGCCAGCAGTGAAGTAGGCCGGACTAGCGGGAGTAGGGATGAGCAGTTCTTC.

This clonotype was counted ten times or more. DNA for the CDR3: TGTGCCAGCAGTTATACCGATCGAGACAGAAACTATGGCTACACCTTC. Protein sequence: CASSYTDRDRNYGYTF. V is TRBV6-9 and J is TRBJ1-2; D might be TRBD1 (5 bases). V lost 2 bases, J lost 2 bases, and 15 bases lay in between. The CDR3 length is 16 residues. CDR1 is MNHGY and CDR2 is SVAAGI in the germline V gene.

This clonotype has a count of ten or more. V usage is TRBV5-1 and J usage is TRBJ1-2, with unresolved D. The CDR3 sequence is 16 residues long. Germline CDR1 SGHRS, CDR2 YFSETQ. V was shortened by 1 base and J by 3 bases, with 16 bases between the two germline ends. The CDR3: CASSLQSAASYYGYTF. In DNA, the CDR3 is TGCGCCAGCAGCTTGCAAAGCGCAGCAAGTTACTATGGCTACACCTTC.

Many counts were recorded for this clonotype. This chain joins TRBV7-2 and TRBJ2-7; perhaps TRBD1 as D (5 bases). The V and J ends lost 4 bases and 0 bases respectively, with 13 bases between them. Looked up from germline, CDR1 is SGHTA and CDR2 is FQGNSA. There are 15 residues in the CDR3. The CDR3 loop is CASSSRPGPSYEQYF. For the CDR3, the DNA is TGTGCCAGCAGCTCCCGACCAGGGCCCTCCTACGAGCAGTACTTC. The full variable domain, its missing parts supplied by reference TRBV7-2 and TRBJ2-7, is GAGVSQSPSNKVTEKGKDVELRCDPISGHTALYWYRQSLGQGLEFLIYFQGNSAPDKSGLPSDRFSAERTGGSVSTLTIQRTQQEDSAVYLCASSSRPGPSYEQYFGPGTRLTVT.

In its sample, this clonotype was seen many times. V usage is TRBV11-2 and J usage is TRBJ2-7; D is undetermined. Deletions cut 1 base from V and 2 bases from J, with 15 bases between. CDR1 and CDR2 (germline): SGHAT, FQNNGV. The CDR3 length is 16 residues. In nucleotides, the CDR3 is TGTGCCAGCAGCTTAGTATACGGACCTCGCCCCTACGAGCAGTACTTC. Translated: CASSLVYGPRPYEQYF.

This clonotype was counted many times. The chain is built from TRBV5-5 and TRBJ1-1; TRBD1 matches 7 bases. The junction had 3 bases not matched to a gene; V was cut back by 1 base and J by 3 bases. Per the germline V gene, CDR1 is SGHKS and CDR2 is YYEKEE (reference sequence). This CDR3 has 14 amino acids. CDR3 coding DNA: TGTGCCAGCAGCTTGACAGGGGAGTACACTGAAGCTTTCTTT. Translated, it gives CASSLTGEYTEAFF.

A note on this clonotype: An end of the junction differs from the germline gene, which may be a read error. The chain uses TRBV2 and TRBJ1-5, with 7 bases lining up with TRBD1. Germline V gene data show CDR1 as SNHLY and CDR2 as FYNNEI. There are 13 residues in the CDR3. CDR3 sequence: CASMRGRNQPKHF. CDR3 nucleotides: TGTGCCAGCATGAGGGGGCGGAATCAGCCCAAGCATTTT.

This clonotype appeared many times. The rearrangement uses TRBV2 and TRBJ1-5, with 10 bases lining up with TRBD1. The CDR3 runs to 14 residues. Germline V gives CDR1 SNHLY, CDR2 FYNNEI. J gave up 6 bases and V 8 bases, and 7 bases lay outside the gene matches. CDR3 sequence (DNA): TGTGCCAGCTCCGGGACAGGGGCGGGTCAGCCCCAGCATTTT. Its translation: CASSGTGAGQPQHF.

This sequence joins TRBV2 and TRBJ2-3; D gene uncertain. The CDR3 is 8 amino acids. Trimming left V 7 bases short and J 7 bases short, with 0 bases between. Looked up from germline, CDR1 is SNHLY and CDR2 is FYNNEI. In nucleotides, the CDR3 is TGTGCCAGCAATACGCAGTATTTT. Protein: CASNTQYF. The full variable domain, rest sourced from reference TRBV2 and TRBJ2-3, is EPEVTQTPSHQVTQMGQEVILRCVPISNHLYFYWYRQILGQKVEFLVSFYNNEISEKSEIFDDQFSVERPDGSNFTLKIRSTKLEDSAMYFCASNTQYFGPGTRLTVL.

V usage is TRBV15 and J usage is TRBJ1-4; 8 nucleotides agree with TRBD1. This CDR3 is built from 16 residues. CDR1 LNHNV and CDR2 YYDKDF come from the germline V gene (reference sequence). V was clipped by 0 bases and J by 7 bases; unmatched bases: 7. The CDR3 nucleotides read TGTGCCACCAGCAGAGATTGGGACAGGCCCCGTGAAAAACTGTTTTTT. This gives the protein CATSRDWDRPREKLFF.

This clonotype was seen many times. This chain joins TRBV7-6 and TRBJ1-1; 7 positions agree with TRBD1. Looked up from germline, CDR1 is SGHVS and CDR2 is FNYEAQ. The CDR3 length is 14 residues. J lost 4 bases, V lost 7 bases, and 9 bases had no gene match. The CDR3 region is CASIPQGWGTEAFF. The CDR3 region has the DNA TGTGCCAGCATCCCACAGGGGTGGGGCACTGAAGCTTTCTTT.

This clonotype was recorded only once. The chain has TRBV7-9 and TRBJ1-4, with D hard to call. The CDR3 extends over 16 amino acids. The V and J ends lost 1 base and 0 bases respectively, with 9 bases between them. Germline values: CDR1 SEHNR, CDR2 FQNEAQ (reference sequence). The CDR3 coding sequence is TGTGCCAGCAGCTTAGGAGGCGAAACAACTAATGAAAAACTGTTTTTT. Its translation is CASSLGGETTNEKLFF.

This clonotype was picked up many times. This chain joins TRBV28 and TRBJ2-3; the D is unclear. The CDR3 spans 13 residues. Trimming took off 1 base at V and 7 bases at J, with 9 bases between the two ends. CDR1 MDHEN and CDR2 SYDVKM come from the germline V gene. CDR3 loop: CASSLSGLYTQYF. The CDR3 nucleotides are TGTGCCAGCAGTTTATCCGGCCTTTATACGCAGTATTTT.

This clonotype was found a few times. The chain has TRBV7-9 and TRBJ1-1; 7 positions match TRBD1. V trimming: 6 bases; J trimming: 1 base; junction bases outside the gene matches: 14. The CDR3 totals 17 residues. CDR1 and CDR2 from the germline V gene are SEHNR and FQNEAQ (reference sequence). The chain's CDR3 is CASRTTGARPSNTEAFF. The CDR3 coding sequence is TGTGCCAGCAGAACCACAGGGGCCCGCCCTTCGAACACTGAAGCTTTCTTT.